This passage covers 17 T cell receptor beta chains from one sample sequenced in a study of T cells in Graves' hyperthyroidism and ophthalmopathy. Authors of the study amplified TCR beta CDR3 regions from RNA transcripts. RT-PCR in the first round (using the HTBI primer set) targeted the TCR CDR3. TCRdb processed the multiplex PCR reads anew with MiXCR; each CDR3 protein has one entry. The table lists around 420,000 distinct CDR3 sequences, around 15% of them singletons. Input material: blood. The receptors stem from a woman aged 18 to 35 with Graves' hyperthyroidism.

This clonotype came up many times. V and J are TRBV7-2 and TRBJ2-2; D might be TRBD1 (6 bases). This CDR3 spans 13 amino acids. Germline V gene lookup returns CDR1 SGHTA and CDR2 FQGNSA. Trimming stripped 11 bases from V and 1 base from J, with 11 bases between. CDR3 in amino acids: CAGQGGNTGELFF. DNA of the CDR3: TGTGCCGGACAAGGGGGGAACACCGGGGAGCTGTTTTTT.

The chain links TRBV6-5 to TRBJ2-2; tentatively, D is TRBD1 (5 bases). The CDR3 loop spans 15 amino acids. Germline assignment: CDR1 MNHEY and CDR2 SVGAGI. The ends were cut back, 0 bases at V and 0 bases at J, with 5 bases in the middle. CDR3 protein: CASSYSTANTGELFF. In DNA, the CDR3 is TGTGCCAGCAGTTACTCGACAGCGAACACCGGGGAGCTGTTTTTT.

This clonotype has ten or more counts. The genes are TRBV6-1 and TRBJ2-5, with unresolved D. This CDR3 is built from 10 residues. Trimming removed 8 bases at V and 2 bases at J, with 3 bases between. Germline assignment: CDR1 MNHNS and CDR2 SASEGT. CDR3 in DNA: TGTGCCAGCCAACAAGAGACCCAGTACTTC. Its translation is CASQQETQYF.

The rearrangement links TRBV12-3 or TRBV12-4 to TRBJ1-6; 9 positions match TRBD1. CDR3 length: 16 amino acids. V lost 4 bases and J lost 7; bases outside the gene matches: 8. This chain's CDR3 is CASSSGQGGRNSPLHF. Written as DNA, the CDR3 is TGTGCCAGCAGTTCGGGACAGGGCGGGAGGAATTCACCCCTCCACTTT.

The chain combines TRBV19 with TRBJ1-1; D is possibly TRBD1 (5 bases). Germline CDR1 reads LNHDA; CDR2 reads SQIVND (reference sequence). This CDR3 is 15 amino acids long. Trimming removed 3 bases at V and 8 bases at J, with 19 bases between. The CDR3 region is CASSMANLRGGEAFF. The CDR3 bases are TGTGCCAGTAGTATGGCGAACCTGAGGGGAGGGGAAGCTTTCTTT.

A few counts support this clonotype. CDR3 bases: TGTGCCAGCAGCTCGAACAGCCCGAACACTGAAGCTTTCTTT. This gives the protein CASSSNSPNTEAFF. The chain links TRBV7-3 to TRBJ1-1; D is undetermined. The CDR3 extends over 14 amino acids. Germline V lookup: CDR1 SGHTA, CDR2 FQGTGA. V was pared by 4 bases and J by 1 base, with 10 bases between.

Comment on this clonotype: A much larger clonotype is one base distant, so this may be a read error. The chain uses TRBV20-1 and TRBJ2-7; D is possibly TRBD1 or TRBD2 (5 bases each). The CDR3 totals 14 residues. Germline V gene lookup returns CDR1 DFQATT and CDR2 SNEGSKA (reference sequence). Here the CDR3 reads CSASWGSSSCEQYF. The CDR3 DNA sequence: TGCAGTGCTAGTTGGGGGTCGAGCTCCTGCGAGCAGTACTTC.

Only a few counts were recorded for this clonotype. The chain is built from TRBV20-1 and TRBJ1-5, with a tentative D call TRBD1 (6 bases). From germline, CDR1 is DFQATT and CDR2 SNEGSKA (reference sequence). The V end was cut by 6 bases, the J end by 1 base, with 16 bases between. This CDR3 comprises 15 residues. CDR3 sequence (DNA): TGCAGTGCCCTCCAGGGGAGTAGGAGCAATCAGCCCCAGCATTTT. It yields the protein CSALQGSRSNQPQHF.

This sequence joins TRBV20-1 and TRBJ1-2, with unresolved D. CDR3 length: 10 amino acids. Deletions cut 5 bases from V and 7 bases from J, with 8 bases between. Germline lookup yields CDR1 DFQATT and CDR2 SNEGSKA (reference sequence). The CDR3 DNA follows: TGCAGTGCTGCAGATGGTGGCTACACCTTC. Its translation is CSAADGGYTF.

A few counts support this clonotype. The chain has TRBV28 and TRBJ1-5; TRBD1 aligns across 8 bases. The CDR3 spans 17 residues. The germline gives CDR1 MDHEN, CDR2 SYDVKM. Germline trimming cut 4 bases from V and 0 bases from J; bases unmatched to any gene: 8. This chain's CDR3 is CASSSDRVRFSNQPQHF. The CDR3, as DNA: TGTGCCAGCAGTTCGGACAGGGTTCGATTTAGCAATCAGCCCCAGCATTTT.

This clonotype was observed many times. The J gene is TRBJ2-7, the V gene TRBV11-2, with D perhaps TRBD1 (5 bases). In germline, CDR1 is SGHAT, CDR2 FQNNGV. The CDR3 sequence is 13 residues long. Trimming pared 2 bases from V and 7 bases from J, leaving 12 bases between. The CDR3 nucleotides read TGTGCCAGCAGCTTAATAGTAGGGGTAGAGCAGTACTTC. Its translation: CASSLIVGVEQYF.

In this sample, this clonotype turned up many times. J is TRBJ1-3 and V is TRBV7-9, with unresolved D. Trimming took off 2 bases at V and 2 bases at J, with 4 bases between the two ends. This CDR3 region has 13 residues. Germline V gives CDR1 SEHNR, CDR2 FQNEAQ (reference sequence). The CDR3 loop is CASSLKPGNTIYF. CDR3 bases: TGTGCCAGCAGCTTAAAGCCTGGAAACACCATATATTTT.

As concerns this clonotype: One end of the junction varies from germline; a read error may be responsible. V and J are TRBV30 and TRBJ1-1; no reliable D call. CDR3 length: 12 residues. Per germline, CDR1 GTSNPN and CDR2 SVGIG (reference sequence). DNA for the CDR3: TGTGCCTGCGGACGGACGAACGCTGAAGCTTTCTTT. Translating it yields CACGRTNAEAFF.

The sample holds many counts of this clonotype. CDR3 sequence reads: CASSKGRTPGAEAFF. CDR3 coding DNA: TGCGCCAGCAGCAAGGGACGGACTCCGGGGGCTGAAGCTTTCTTT. The chain combines TRBV5-1 with TRBJ1-1, with D maybe TRBD1 (5 bases). The CDR3 runs to 15 residues. Germline CDR1 and CDR2: SGHRS and YFSETQ. V was cut by 4 bases and J by 6 bases, with 19 bases left in between.

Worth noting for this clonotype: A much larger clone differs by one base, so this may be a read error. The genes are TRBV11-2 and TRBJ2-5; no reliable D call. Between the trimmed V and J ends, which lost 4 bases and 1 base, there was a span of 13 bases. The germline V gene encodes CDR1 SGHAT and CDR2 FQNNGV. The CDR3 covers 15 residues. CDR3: CASSSLMSSQETQYF. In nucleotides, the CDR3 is TGTGCCAGCAGCTCCCTGATGAGCAGCCAAGAGACCCAGTACTTC.

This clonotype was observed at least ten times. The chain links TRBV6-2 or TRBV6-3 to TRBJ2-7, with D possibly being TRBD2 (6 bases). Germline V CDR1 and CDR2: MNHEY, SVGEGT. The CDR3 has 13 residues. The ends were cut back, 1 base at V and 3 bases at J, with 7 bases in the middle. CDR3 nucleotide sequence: TGTGCCAGCAGTTACTTGGAGGGCTACGAGCAGTACTTC. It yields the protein CASSYLEGYEQYF.

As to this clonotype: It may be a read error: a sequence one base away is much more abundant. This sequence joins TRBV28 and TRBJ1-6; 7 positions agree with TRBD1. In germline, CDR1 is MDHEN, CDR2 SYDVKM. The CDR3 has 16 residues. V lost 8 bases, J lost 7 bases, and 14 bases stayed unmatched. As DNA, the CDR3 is TGTGCCAGCGGGACTCCGCGACAGGGCCTGAATTCACCCCTCCACTTT. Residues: CASGTPRQGLNSPLHF.